The sequence of this T cell receptor (beta chain) was determined in a study of T cell changes during pregnancy in multiple sclerosis. Germline V gene data show CDR1 as SGHRS and CDR2 as YFSETQ. With 0 bases removed from V and 4 bases from J, the gap between germline ends came to 13 bases. This CDR3 has 15 amino acids. Here immunoSEQ multiplex PCR was the method, and the copy in TCRdb shows in-frame clones only, minus some. The table has about 100,000 clones, around nine tenths seen once. The sequenced sample was peripheral blood, obtained in the second trimester of pregnancy. The receptor was isolated from a female donor with multiple sclerosis, enrolled in a pregnancy study. This rearrangement joins TRBV5-1 to TRBJ1-1; tentative D call: TRBD1 (6 bases). Here the CDR3 DNA reads TGCGCCAGCAGCTTGGGACAGGTGAGGAGCACTGAAGCTTTCTTT. This sequence encodes CASSLGQVRSTEAFF.